These T cell receptor beta chains were read from a single sample in a study of T cell changes during pregnancy in multiple sclerosis. The table came from immunoSEQ multiplex PCR; TCRdb's copy has only in-frame clones and leaves some out. Of some 70,000 clones detected, 80% to 95% appear once; the ten largest clones hold approximately 3%. Sequences were derived from CD8+ T cells from peripheral blood mononuclear cells, sampled in the third trimester of pregnancy. The receptor set was obtained from a female donor in good health, enrolled as a control in a pregnancy study. Each CDR3 is given with its conserved first and last residue. Fields, in order: clone size, J gene, V gene, CDR3 protein. Size tells how often a clone was seen (once, few, many) or the class of an expanded clone, and some rows leave it out.

clone size: NA; J gene: TRBJ2-7; V gene: TRBV5-1; CDR3 protein: CASRPEAGGPYEQYF
clone size: NA; J gene: TRBJ1-1; V gene: TRBV2; CDR3 protein: CASRGTGVDEAFF
clone size: NA; J gene: TRBJ2-3; V gene: TRBV2; CDR3 protein: CASRSLGQGTDTQYF
clone size: NA; J gene: TRBJ2-1; V gene: TRBV7-2; CDR3 protein: CASSLASGQRQFF
clone size: NA; J gene: TRBJ1-1; V gene: TRBV7-9; CDR3 protein: CASSLGDRGGGTEAFF
clone size: NA; J gene: TRBJ1-1; V gene: TRBV30; CDR3 protein: CAWDIVGGAEAFF
clone size: NA; J gene: TRBJ2-3; V gene: TRBV19; CDR3 protein: CASSIDRVAGHTDTQYF
clone size: NA; J gene: TRBJ1-3; V gene: TRBV7-9; CDR3 protein: CASSLVADGNTIYF
clone size: NA; J gene: TRBJ2-1; V gene: TRBV2; CDR3 protein: CASMGQGDEQFF
clone size: few; J gene: TRBJ2-2; V gene: TRBV19; CDR3 protein: CATQRGQGDTGELFF
clone size: once; J gene: TRBJ2-6; V gene: TRBV9; CDR3 protein: CASSVDPSGAYSSGANVLTF
clone size: NA; J gene: TRBJ2-7; V gene: TRBV27; CDR3 protein: CASSLEGAYEQYF
clone size: NA; J gene: TRBJ1-1; V gene: TRBV25-1; CDR3 protein: CASSEWTGETEAFF
clone size: NA; J gene: TRBJ2-1; V gene: TRBV4-3; CDR3 protein: CASSQERSRSYNEQFF
clone size: once; J gene: TRBJ1-6; V gene: TRBV19; CDR3 protein: CASSPGTGGNSPLHF
clone size: NA; J gene: TRBJ2-7; V gene: TRBV7-9; CDR3 protein: CASSLNQGADEQYF
clone size: NA; J gene: TRBJ2-1; V gene: TRBV30; CDR3 protein: CAWRPGQGNLVGDGGYYNEQFF
clone size: NA; J gene: TRBJ1-2; V gene: TRBV27; CDR3 protein: CASSSQGENYGYTF
clone size: NA; J gene: TRBJ1-1; V gene: TRBV19; CDR3 protein: CASTTGFIEAFF
clone size: NA; J gene: TRBJ2-3; V gene: TRBV2; CDR3 protein: CASMVGSSTDTQYF
clone size: NA; J gene: TRBJ2-7; V gene: TRBV11-2; CDR3 protein: CASSPRRGLSPYEQYF
clone size: NA; J gene: TRBJ2-1; V gene: TRBV11-2; CDR3 protein: CASSLVPGLAGGPNEQFF
clone size: NA; J gene: TRBJ1-1; V gene: TRBV19; CDR3 protein: CASYPGRGGTEAFF
clone size: NA; J gene: TRBJ1-2; V gene: TRBV6-5; CDR3 protein: CASGRQGAGYGYTF
clone size: NA; J gene: TRBJ1-1; V gene: TRBV9; CDR3 protein: CASSVDGLERAMNTEAFF
clone size: NA; J gene: TRBJ1-1; V gene: TRBV30; CDR3 protein: CAWTPLWVEGTEAFF
clone size: NA; J gene: TRBJ2-7; V gene: TRBV5-6; CDR3 protein: CASSLGLAHEQYF
clone size: once; J gene: TRBJ1-2; V gene: TRBV7-9; CDR3 protein: CASSLALGGNGYTF
clone size: once; J gene: TRBJ2-1; V gene: TRBV7-9; CDR3 protein: CASSLGSNEQFF
clone size: NA; J gene: TRBJ1-5; V gene: TRBV5-6; CDR3 protein: CASSFMTGTNQPQHF
clone size: NA; J gene: TRBJ1-3; V gene: TRBV4-2; CDR3 protein: CASSQDQRAGDSGNTIYF
clone size: few; J gene: TRBJ2-1; V gene: TRBV19; CDR3 protein: CASSFYREGIGEQFF
clone size: NA; J gene: TRBJ1-4; V gene: TRBV30; CDR3 protein: CAFMRHADTLNEKLFF
clone size: NA; J gene: TRBJ1-2; V gene: TRBV4-3; CDR3 protein: CASSQVYTGVGYGYTF
clone size: NA; J gene: TRBJ1-2; V gene: TRBV5-4; CDR3 protein: CASSSPEEFSNYGYTF
clone size: NA; J gene: TRBJ1-1; V gene: TRBV27; CDR3 protein: CASSPYRGDTEAFF
clone size: NA; J gene: TRBJ1-1; V gene: TRBV27; CDR3 protein: CASSSAGAEAFF
clone size: NA; J gene: TRBJ2-3; V gene: TRBV19; CDR3 protein: CARGTSGGRDTQYF
clone size: NA; J gene: TRBJ2-1; V gene: TRBV11-1; CDR3 protein: CASSLGTGINNEQFF
clone size: NA; J gene: TRBJ2-7; V gene: TRBV7-8; CDR3 protein: CASSPRTGLPLEQYF
clone size: NA; J gene: TRBJ1-3; V gene: TRBV18; CDR3 protein: CASSEDRALSGNTIYF
clone size: NA; J gene: TRBJ1-2; V gene: TRBV9; CDR3 protein: CASSTGDRGYGYTF
clone size: NA; J gene: TRBJ1-1; V gene: TRBV4-3; CDR3 protein: CASSQDRSRGGAFF
clone size: NA; J gene: TRBJ2-1; V gene: TRBV14; CDR3 protein: CASSQDLSPYNEQFF
clone size: NA; J gene: TRBJ1-1; V gene: TRBV30; CDR3 protein: CAWGGPYLRQGWGTEAFF
clone size: NA; J gene: TRBJ1-4; V gene: TRBV4-3; CDR3 protein: CASSQDAPPQGAGEKLFF
clone size: NA; J gene: TRBJ1-1; V gene: TRBV19; CDR3 protein: CASSIRDTNTEAFF
clone size: NA; J gene: TRBJ2-1; V gene: TRBV7-8; CDR3 protein: CASSLDRSSYNEQFF
clone size: NA; J gene: TRBJ2-1; V gene: TRBV7-3; CDR3 protein: CASGTSGGGYNEQFF
clone size: NA; J gene: TRBJ2-7; V gene: TRBV6-1; CDR3 protein: CASSEFGTGDEQYF
clone size: NA; J gene: TRBJ2-5; V gene: TRBV7-3; CDR3 protein: CASSRMQGETQYF
clone size: NA; J gene: TRBJ2-1; V gene: TRBV2; CDR3 protein: CASSDVPSGIDNEQFF
clone size: NA; J gene: TRBJ2-6; V gene: TRBV15; CDR3 protein: CATSRPGTSGGISGANVLTF
clone size: NA; J gene: TRBJ1-2; V gene: TRBV5-6; CDR3 protein: CASSLDDRDNYGYTF
clone size: NA; J gene: TRBJ2-6; V gene: TRBV30; CDR3 protein: CAWRPGQLGANVLTF
clone size: NA; J gene: TRBJ2-5; V gene: TRBV27; CDR3 protein: CASTPRGGDRETQYF
clone size: NA; J gene: TRBJ1-1; V gene: TRBV7-9; CDR3 protein: CASSVEAGGTVNTEAFF
clone size: NA; J gene: TRBJ2-7; V gene: TRBV4-3; CDR3 protein: CAIPTPQSRYEQYF
clone size: NA; J gene: TRBJ2-1; V gene: TRBV5-1; CDR3 protein: CASSATSGGFLYNEQFF